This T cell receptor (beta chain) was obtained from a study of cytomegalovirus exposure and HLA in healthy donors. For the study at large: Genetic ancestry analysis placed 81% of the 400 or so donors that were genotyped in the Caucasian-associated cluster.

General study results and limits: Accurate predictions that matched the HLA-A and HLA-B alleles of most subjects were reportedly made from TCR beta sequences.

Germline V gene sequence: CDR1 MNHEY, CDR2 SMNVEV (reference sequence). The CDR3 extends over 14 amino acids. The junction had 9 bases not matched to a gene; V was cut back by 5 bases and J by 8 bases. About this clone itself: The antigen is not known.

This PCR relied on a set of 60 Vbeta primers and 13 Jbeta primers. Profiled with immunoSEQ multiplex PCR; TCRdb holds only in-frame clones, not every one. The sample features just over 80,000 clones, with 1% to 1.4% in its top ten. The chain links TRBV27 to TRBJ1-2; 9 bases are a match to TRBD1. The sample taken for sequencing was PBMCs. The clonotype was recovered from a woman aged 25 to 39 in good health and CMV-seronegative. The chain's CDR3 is CASSPGQGNFGYTF. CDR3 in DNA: TGTGCCAGCAGTCCGGGACAGGGTAATTTCGGCTACACCTTC.